This T cell receptor beta chain stems from a study of relationships among human T cell subsets. V shed 5 bases and J 6 bases; nucleotides not matched to a gene: 5. CDR3 size: 14 residues. Per germline, CDR1 SNHLY and CDR2 FYNNEI. Findings and caveats of the study: Th1, Th2 and regulatory T cells shared many CDR3 sequences.

About this clonotype itself: Its cognate antigen is unknown.

The T cell receptor alpha and beta CDR3 regions were amplified from mRNA by semiquantitative ARM-PCR. Tagged nested gene-specific primers were used first, then communal superprimers amplified exponentially. TCRdb processed the multiplex PCR reads anew with MiXCR; each CDR3 protein has one entry. Among around 15,000 distinct CDR3 sequences listed, around two thirds were seen once. The rearrangement links TRBV2 to TRBJ1-5; 9 bases line up with TRBD1. Input material: total T cells sorted from blood. The TCR sequence derives from a man aged 40-49 years in good health. CDR3 residues: CASSPGQGSQPQHF. As DNA, the CDR3 is TGTGCCAGCAGTCCGGGACAGGGAAGTCAGCCCCAGCATTTT.